These 32 T cell receptor beta chains originate from one sample sequenced in a study of molecular identifiers for immune sequencing clone quantification. TCRdb re-called the PCR reads with MiXCR, one entry per CDR3 protein. The sample gives about 100,000 distinct CDR3 sequences, around 33% of which show up once; about 4.2% is in the top ten. The sequenced sample was naive CD8+ T cells from blood, with Jurkat cell RNA spiked in. The subset is: FACS-sorted CD8+CD4-CCR7+CD45RA+ naive T cells. The receptors stem from a human donor in good health. Some libraries in this study had Jurkat cell RNA spiked in.

A word on this clonotype: A much larger clone is a single base away; this may be a read error. The chain is built from TRBV4-3 and TRBJ2-5; 7 bases map to TRBD2. The CDR3 consists of 14 residues. Germline lookup yields CDR1 LGHNA and CDR2 YSLEER. The junction had 9 bases not matched to a gene; V was cut back by 8 bases and J by 3 bases. For the CDR3, the DNA is TGCGCCAGCGGCCCACGACTAGCCGAAGAGACCCAGTACTTC. This translates into CASGPRLAEETQYF.

This clonotype occurred a few times. This sequence joins TRBV7-9 and TRBJ2-7; the D gene is possibly TRBD2 (5 bases). Germline-derived CDR1 and CDR2 are SEHNR and FQNEAQ (reference sequence). V was trimmed by 1 base and J by 3 bases, leaving 10 bases between them. The CDR3 is 14 residues long. CDR3 sequence reads: CASSLVGEYYEQYF. The CDR3 nucleotides read TGTGCCAGCAGCTTAGTTGGGGAGTACTACGAGCAGTACTTC.

The J gene is TRBJ2-1, the V gene TRBV4-3, with 9 bases matching TRBD2. The CDR3 is 15 amino acids. Germline V CDR1 and CDR2: LGHNA, YSLEER. The V and J ends lost 0 bases and 12 bases, in that order; junction bases with no gene match: 9. For the CDR3, the DNA is TGCGCCAGCAGCCAAGATGAGATAGCGGGAGTTGGGCAGTTCTTC. Protein sequence: CASSQDEIAGVGQFF.

This chain uses TRBV5-1 with TRBJ2-7; D gene ambiguous. This CDR3 is 14 amino acids long. V was clipped by 0 bases and J by 3 bases, with 10 bases between them. Germline V gene data show CDR1 as SGHRS and CDR2 as YFSETQ. In DNA, the CDR3 is TGCGCCAGCAGCTTGGGACTGGGCATCTACGAGCAGTACTTC. This gives the protein CASSLGLGIYEQYF. The whole variable domain, remainder taken from reference TRBV5-1 and TRBJ2-7, is KAGVTQTPRYLIKTRGQQVTLSCSPISGHRSVSWYQQTPGQGLQFLFEYFSETQRNKGNFPGRFSGRQFSNSRSEMNVSTLELGDSALYLCASSLGLGIYEQYFGPGTRLTVT.

This clonotype occurred once. This clone may be a read error of a much larger clone one base away. This chain uses TRBV19 with TRBJ1-2; 7 bases map to TRBD1. CDR1 LNHDA and CDR2 SQIVND come from the germline V gene (reference sequence). This CDR3 spans 14 amino acids. This CDR3 reads CARSMLDRSYGYTF. The CDR3 nucleotides read TGTGCCAGAAGTATGTTGGACAGGTCCTATGGCTACACCTTC.

This clonotype has a handful of counts. The chain is built from TRBV20-1 and TRBJ2-3; D gene unclear. The germline CDR1 and CDR2 sequences are DFQATT and SNEGSKA (reference sequence). V was trimmed by 1 base and J by 4 bases, leaving 15 bases between them. The CDR3 spans 15 residues. The CDR3 protein is CSARGYTMWADTQYF. The CDR3 region has the DNA TGCAGTGCTAGAGGTTATACGATGTGGGCAGATACGCAGTATTTT.

This clonotype came up a few times. The V gene is TRBV2, the J gene TRBJ2-7; the match to TRBD2 covers 10 bases. The V and J ends lost 10 bases and 5 bases, in that order; junction bases with no gene match: 11. CDR1 and CDR2 (germline): SNHLY, FYNNEI. The CDR3 runs 14 residues. CDR3: CAKASGRAWDEQYF. The CDR3 region has the DNA TGTGCCAAGGCCAGCGGGAGGGCCTGGGACGAGCAGTACTTC.

The chain combines TRBV10-3 with TRBJ1-5; no definite D call. CDR3 length: 13 residues. In germline, CDR1 is ENHRY, CDR2 SYGVKD. Between the trimmed V and J ends, which lost 5 bases and 4 bases, there was a span of 9 bases. The CDR3 here is CAISPGNNQPQHF. The CDR3 region has the DNA TGTGCCATCAGTCCCGGGAATAATCAGCCCCAGCATTTT.

Notes on this clonotype: The junction departs from germline at one end; a sequencing error may be responsible. The CDR3 nucleotides read TGTGCCAGCAGAGACTTGCCGGGGCCCCGGGGGACGCAGTATTTT. Protein: CASRDLPGPRGTQYF. V usage is TRBV6-4 and J usage is TRBJ2-3; D might be TRBD2 (6 bases). CDR1 and CDR2 from the germline V gene are MRHNA and SNTAGT. This CDR3 spans 15 amino acids.

On this clonotype itself: This may be a read error, as it is one base from a much larger clone. The chain recombines TRBV27 with TRBJ2-2, with D possibly being TRBD2 (5 bases). This CDR3 is built from 14 residues. Germline CDR1 and CDR2: MNHEY and SMNVEV (reference sequence). For the CDR3, the DNA is TGTGCCAGCACCCTGACACCTTACACCGGGGAGCTGTTATTT. Protein sequence: CASTLTPYTGELLF.

The chain combines TRBV7-9 with TRBJ2-1; tentatively, D is TRBD1 or TRBD2 (5 bases each). The CDR3 is 13 amino acids. The germline CDR1 and CDR2 sequences are SEHNR and FQNEAQ (reference sequence). V lost 5 bases and J 8 bases, leaving 13 bases between the germline ends. CDR3 protein: CASSPPLGDEQFF. Written as DNA, the CDR3 is TGTGCCAGCAGCCCCCCGCTGGGGGATGAGCAGTTCTTC. The variable domain in full, completed from reference TRBV7-9 and TRBJ2-1, reads DTGVSQNPRHKITKRGQNVTFRCDPISEHNRLYWYRQTLGQGPEFLTYFQNEAQLEKSRLLSDRFSAERPKGSFSTLEIQRTEQGDSAMYLCASSPPLGDEQFFGPGTRLTVL.

In this sample, this clonotype turned up a few times. The chain combines TRBV19 with TRBJ2-3, with TRBD1 identical over 9 bases. V dropped 7 bases and J dropped 6; count of bases not matched to a gene: 8. The CDR3 contains 14 residues. Germline V lookup: CDR1 LNHDA, CDR2 SQIVND (reference sequence). CDR3 nucleotides: TGTGCCAGTAAGGTGGGGACAGGGTTGGATACGCAGTATTTT. Encoded protein: CASKVGTGLDTQYF.

As to this clonotype: An end of the junction differs from the germline gene, which may be a read error. V gene TRBV7-9 combines with J gene TRBJ2-2; 8 nucleotides line up with TRBD2. There are 18 residues in the CDR3. CDR1 and CDR2 from the germline V gene are SEHNR and FQNEAQ (reference sequence). The CDR3 loop reads CASSQFPGGARLTGGLFF. Here the CDR3 DNA reads TGTGCCAGCAGCCAGTTCCCGGGGGGGGCTCGCCTCACCGGGGGGCTGTTTTTT.

This clonotype has more than one count but fewer than ten. The chain employs TRBV9 and TRBJ2-2; D is undetermined. The CDR3 covers 15 residues. From germline, CDR1 is SGDLS and CDR2 YYNGEE. Trimming cost V 3 bases and J 5 bases, with 14 bases left between them. The chain's CDR3 is CASSAPSSVTGELFF. The CDR3, as DNA: TGTGCCAGCAGCGCCCCGAGTAGTGTTACCGGGGAGCTGTTTTTT.

With regard to this clonotype: This CDR3 fails to terminate in the conserved phenylalanine or tryptophan, so it likely reflects a read error. For the CDR3, the DNA is TGTGCCAGCAGCGTCGGACAGATACAAGCGCCCCAGTACTAC. Translating it yields CASSVGQIQAPQYY. The J gene is TRBJ2-5, the V gene TRBV7-9; tentative D call: TRBD1 (6 bases). The V gene lost 5 bases and the J gene lost 9 bases, with 19 bases spanning the gap. The CDR3 loop spans 14 amino acids. Germline CDR1 SEHNR, CDR2 FQNEAQ (reference sequence).

The chain joins TRBV7-9 to TRBJ2-4; TRBD1 might be the D (5 bases). V lost 5 bases to trimming and J lost 9 bases, with 23 bases between them. The germline V gene has CDR1 SEHNR and CDR2 FQNEAQ (reference sequence). CDR3 length: 16 amino acids. The CDR3 bases are TGTGCCAGCAGCCCTCCCAGGGTGGGCTCGTTCGGCATTCAGTACTTC. It is translated as CASSPPRVGSFGIQYF.

The sample holds a few counts of this clonotype. The rearrangement uses TRBV6-5 and TRBJ2-3; D is unresolved. Trimming removed 4 bases from V and 5 bases from J, with 7 bases in between. The CDR3 is made up of 12 amino acids. The germline V gene has CDR1 MNHEY and CDR2 SVGAGI. The DNA for the CDR3 is TGTGCCAGCAGTTGGATCGGAGATACGCAGTATTTT. Translating gives CASSWIGDTQYF.

The V call is TRBV7-2, the J call TRBJ2-3; 9 bases are a match to TRBD1. The CDR3 contains 17 residues. V lost 2 bases and J lost 4; bases outside the gene matches: 10. Looked up from germline, CDR1 is SGHTA and CDR2 is FQGNSA. The CDR3 region has the DNA TGTGCCAGCAGCTTAACAATGGGACAGGGTGTAGCAGATACGCAGTATTTT. It codes for CASSLTMGQGVADTQYF.

With respect to this clonotype: This sequence may be a read error, since a much larger clone differs from it by one base. The gene calls are TRBV29-1 and TRBJ2-3; the match to TRBD2 covers 9 bases. Germline values: CDR1 SQVTM, CDR2 ANQGSEA. The CDR3 has 14 amino acids. CDR3 nucleotide sequence: TGCTGCGTTGATCGCGGGAGGGCCTTAGATACGCAGTATTTT. Translation gives CCVDRGRALDTQYF.

This clonotype was seen a handful of times. CDR3 protein: CASKWTGDVSGANVLTF. The CDR3 bases are TGTGCCAGCAAGTGGACAGGGGACGTCTCTGGGGCCAACGTCCTGACTTTC. This chain connects TRBV6-2 or TRBV6-3 to TRBJ2-6; 9 bases map to TRBD1. The CDR3 contains 17 residues. V dropped 7 bases and J dropped 0; count of bases not matched to a gene: 7. The germline V gene has CDR1 MNHEY and CDR2 SVGEGT.

The V gene is TRBV6-2 or TRBV6-3, the J gene TRBJ2-5, with D possibly being TRBD1 (6 bases). The CDR3 is 13 residues long. V was pared by 8 bases and J by 4 bases, with 14 bases between. Germline assignment: CDR1 MNHEY and CDR2 SVGEGT. The CDR3 is CASATGHLETQYF. CDR3 sequence (DNA): TGTGCCAGCGCTACGGGACACTTAGAGACCCAGTACTTC.

This rearrangement joins TRBV28 to TRBJ2-5; D call uncertain. This CDR3 has 13 amino acids. Trimming cost V 2 bases and J 8 bases, with 12 bases left between them. Germline CDR1 MDHEN, CDR2 SYDVKM. The CDR3 loop reads CASSLNPFRTQYF. CDR3 nucleotide sequence: TGTGCCAGCAGTTTAAACCCCTTTCGTACCCAGTACTTC. Complete variable domain (other parts from reference TRBV28 and TRBJ2-5): DVKVTQSSRYLVKRTGEKVFLECVQDMDHENMFWYRQDPGLGLRLIYFSYDVKMKEKGDIPEGYSVSREKKERFSLILESASTNQTSMYLCASSLNPFRTQYFGPGTRLLVL.

The chain links TRBV20-1 to TRBJ1-1; TRBD1 might be the D (5 bases). The V end lost 2 bases, the J end lost 14 bases, and 18 bases lay between the germline ends. The germline V gene encodes CDR1 DFQATT and CDR2 SNEGSKA (reference sequence). CDR3 size: 12 residues. The CDR3 DNA follows: TGCAGTGCTAGATGGGGCATCACTGGAGCGTTCTTT. Its protein is CSARWGITGAFF.

This clonotype came up many times. V is TRBV4-3 and J is TRBJ2-1, with 12 bases that match TRBD1. The germline V gene encodes CDR1 LGHNA and CDR2 YSLEER. V lost 5 bases, J lost 9 bases, and 8 bases stayed unmatched. The CDR3 contains 15 residues. The DNA for the CDR3 is TGCGCCAGCAGCTTCCGGGACAGGGGGCTCGCTGAGCAGTTCTTC. It specifies CASSFRDRGLAEQFF.

This clonotype was observed a handful of times. The genes are TRBV4-1 and TRBJ2-5, with a tentative D call TRBD2 (5 bases). V lost 0 bases to trimming and J lost 5 bases, with 7 bases between them. Germline V gene sequence: CDR1 MGHRA, CDR2 YSYEKL. The CDR3 loop spans 13 amino acids. In nucleotides, the CDR3 is TGCGCCAGCAGCCAAGACGGCGGGGAGACCCAGTACTTC. This gives the protein CASSQDGGETQYF.

This clonotype occurred a few times. The chain has TRBV4-3 and TRBJ1-2; D is unclear. The CDR3 is made up of 16 amino acids. Trimming took off 3 bases at V and 1 base at J, with 15 bases between the two ends. CDR1 and CDR2 from the germline V gene are LGHNA and YSLEER. CDR3 bases: TGCGCCAGCAGCCACCGCCCGAAACACGATAACTATGGCTACACCTTC. This translates into CASSHRPKHDNYGYTF.

Worth noting for this clonotype: One junction end disagrees with the germline gene, perhaps due to a read error. Here the CDR3 DNA reads TGTGCCAGCAGCTCCGGGACAAAGCCCACAGGTACGCAGTATTTT. It translates to CASSSGTKPTGTQYF. The chain carries TRBV7-2 and TRBJ2-3; maybe TRBD1 (6 bases). Germline V gives CDR1 SGHTA, CDR2 FQGNSA. This CDR3 has 15 amino acids.

This clonotype was counted ten times or more. This chain uses TRBV7-9 with TRBJ2-1; D is perhaps TRBD2 (6 bases). The germline V gene has CDR1 SEHNR and CDR2 FQNEAQ (reference sequence). Trimming took 7 bases from V and 9 from J, leaving 25 bases between them. The CDR3 contains 16 residues. The CDR3 reads CASKSSGYGSMGEQFF. DNA for the CDR3: TGTGCCAGCAAATCGAGCGGGTACGGTAGTATGGGTGAGCAGTTCTTC.

The chain couples TRBV15 to TRBJ2-5; D remains unclear. V was pared by 0 bases and J by 0 bases, with 8 bases between. CDR3 size: 15 residues. Germline V gene data show CDR1 as LNHNV and CDR2 as YYDKDF (reference sequence). The CDR3 DNA is TGTGCCACCAGCAGAGATAGAGGAAACCAAGAGACCCAGTACTTC. Translation: CATSRDRGNQETQYF.

V and J are TRBV3-1 and TRBJ2-2, with 7 bases identical to TRBD2. After removal of 3 bases from V and 5 bases from J, the junction contained 9 bases not matched to a gene. This CDR3 contains 16 residues. Germline CDR1 and CDR2: LGHDT and YNNKEL (reference sequence). The CDR3 nucleotides read TGTGCCAGCAGCCAGGAGACGGACGGGGGGACCGGGGAGCTGTTTTTT. Translated: CASSQETDGGTGELFF.

In DNA, the CDR3 is TGCGCCAGCAGTCTAGTCAGGGGTGCTGAAGCTTTCTTT. Translating it yields CASSLVRGAEAFF. This chain connects TRBV10-1 to TRBJ1-1, with a possible D match to TRBD1 (6 bases). The germline gives CDR1 WNHNN, CDR2 SYGVQD (reference sequence). V lost 5 bases and J 6 bases, leaving 13 bases between the germline ends. CDR3 size: 13 residues.

On this clonotype itself: The CDR3 ends on some other residue instead of the conserved phenylalanine or tryptophan, so this is likely a read error. V is TRBV27 and J is TRBJ1-2; D perhaps matches TRBD1 (5 bases). Germline loops: CDR1 MNHEY, CDR2 SMNVEV (reference sequence). The CDR3 loop spans 15 amino acids. Trimming removed 2 bases at V and 4 bases at J, with 14 bases between. The CDR3 region is CASSLRGSGPYGYTI. In DNA form, the CDR3 reads TGTGCCAGCAGTTTAAGGGGCTCCGGCCCCTATGGCTACACCATC.